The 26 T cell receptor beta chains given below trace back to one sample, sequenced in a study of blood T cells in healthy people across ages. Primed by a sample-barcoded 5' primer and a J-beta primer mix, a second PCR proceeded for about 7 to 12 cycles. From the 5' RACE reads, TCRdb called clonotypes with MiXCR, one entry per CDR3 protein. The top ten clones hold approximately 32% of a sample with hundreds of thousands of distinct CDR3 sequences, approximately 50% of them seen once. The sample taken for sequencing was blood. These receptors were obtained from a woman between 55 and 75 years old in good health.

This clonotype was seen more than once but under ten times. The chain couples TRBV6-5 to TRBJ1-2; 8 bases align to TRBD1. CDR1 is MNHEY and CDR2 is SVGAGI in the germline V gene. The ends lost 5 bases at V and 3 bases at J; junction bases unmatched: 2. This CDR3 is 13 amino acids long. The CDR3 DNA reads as TGTGCCAGCAGTAAGGACAGGGACTATGGCTACACCTTC. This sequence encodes CASSKDRDYGYTF.

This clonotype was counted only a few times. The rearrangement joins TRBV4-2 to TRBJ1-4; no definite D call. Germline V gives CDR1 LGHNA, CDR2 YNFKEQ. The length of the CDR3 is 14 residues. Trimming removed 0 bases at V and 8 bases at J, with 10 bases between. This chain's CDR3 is CASSQDNIREKLFF. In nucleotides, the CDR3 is TGTGCCAGCAGCCAAGATAACATCCGGGAAAAACTGTTTTTT.

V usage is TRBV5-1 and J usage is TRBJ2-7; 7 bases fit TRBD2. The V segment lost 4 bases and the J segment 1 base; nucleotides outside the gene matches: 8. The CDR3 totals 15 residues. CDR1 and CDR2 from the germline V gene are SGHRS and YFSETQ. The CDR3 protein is CASSGQLALSYEQYF. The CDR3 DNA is TGCGCCAGCAGCGGACAACTAGCGCTTTCCTACGAGCAGTACTTC.

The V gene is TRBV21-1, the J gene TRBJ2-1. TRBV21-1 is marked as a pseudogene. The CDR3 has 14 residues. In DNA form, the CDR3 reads TGTGCCAGCAGACCAACCCTTATTCATAATGAGCAGTTCTTC. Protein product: CASRPTLIHNEQFF.

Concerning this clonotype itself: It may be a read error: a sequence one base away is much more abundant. CDR3 coding DNA: TGTGCCAGCAGCTTACCTTTGACCTCTGGGGCCAACGTCCTGACTTTC. It encodes CASSLPLTSGANVLTF. The V and J genes are TRBV7-2 and TRBJ2-6; D gene uncertain. This CDR3 contains 16 residues. V was trimmed by 2 bases and J by 0 bases, leaving 8 bases between them. CDR1 SGHTA and CDR2 FQGNSA come from the germline V gene.

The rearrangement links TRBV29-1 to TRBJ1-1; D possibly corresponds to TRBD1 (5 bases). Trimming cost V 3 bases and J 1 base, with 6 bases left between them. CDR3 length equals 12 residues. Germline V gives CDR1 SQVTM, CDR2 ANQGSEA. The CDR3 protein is CSVEGPNTEAFF. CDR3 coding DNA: TGCAGCGTTGAGGGACCGAACACTGAAGCTTTCTTT.

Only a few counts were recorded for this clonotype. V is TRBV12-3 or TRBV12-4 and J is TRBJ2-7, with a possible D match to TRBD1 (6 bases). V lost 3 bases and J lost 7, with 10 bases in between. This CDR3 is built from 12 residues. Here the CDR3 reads CASSFTGTEQYF. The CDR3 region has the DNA TGTGCCAGCAGTTTCACAGGGACAGAGCAGTACTTC.

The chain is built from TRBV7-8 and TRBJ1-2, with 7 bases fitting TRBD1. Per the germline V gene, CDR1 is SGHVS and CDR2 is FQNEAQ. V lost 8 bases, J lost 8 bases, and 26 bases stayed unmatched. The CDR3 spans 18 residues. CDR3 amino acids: CASGVRDSNTRAARGYTF. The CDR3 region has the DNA TGTGCCAGCGGGGTCCGGGACAGCAACACCAGGGCTGCGAGGGGCTACACCTTC.

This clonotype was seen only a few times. The DNA for the CDR3 is TGCAGTGCTTATTCAGGGGGGGCCAACGTCCTGACTTTC. Translating gives CSAYSGGANVLTF. This chain joins TRBV20-1 and TRBJ2-6; a weak D match, TRBD1 (5 bases). CDR1 is DFQATT and CDR2 is SNEGSKA in the germline V gene (reference sequence). Trimming left V 5 bases short and J 4 bases short, with 9 bases between. The CDR3 contains 13 residues.

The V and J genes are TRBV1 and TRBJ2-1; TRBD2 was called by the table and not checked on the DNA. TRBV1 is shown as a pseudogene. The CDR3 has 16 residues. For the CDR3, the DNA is TGCACCAGCAGCCAAGATCTACTAGCAAGCTACAATGAGCAGTTCTTC. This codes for CTSSQDLLASYNEQFF.

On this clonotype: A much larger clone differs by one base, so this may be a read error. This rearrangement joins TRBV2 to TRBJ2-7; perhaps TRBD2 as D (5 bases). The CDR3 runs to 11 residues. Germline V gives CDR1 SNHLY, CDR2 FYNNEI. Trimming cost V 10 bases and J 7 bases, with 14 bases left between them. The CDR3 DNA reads TGTGCCAAATCTGGAGGTCATGAGCAGTACTTC. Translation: CAKSGGHEQYF.

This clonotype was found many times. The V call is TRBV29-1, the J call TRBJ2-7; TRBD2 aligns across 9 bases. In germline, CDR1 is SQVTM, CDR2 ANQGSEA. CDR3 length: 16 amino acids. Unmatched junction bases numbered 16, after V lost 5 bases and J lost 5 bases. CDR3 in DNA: TGCAGCGTTCAGGGGTTGTTAGCGGGAGCCTCGGACGAGCAGTACTTC. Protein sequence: CSVQGLLAGASDEQYF.

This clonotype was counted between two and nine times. The CDR3 region is CASSSTVPRRLAGIYEQYF. CDR3 nucleotides: TGTGCCAGCAGCTCGACCGTCCCCCGCCGACTAGCGGGAATCTACGAGCAGTACTTC. This chain joins TRBV7-2 and TRBJ2-7; TRBD2 agrees at 11 bases. The CDR3 runs 19 residues. Per germline, CDR1 SGHTA and CDR2 FQGNSA. V lost 4 bases to trimming and J lost 3 bases; unmatched junction nucleotides: 17.

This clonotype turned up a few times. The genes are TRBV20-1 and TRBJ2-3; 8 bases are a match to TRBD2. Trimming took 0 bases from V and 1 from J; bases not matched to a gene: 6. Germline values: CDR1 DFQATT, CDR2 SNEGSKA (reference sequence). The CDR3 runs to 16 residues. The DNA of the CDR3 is TGCAGTGCTAGAGAACCCACGGGAGGGCGCACAGATACGCAGTATTTT. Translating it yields CSAREPTGGRTDTQYF.

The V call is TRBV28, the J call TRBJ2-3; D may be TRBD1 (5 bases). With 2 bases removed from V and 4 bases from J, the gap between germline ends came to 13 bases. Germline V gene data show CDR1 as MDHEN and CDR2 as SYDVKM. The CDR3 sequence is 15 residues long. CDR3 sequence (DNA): TGTGCCAGCAGTTTAGTGGGGTTAGGGGCAGATACGCAGTATTTT. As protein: CASSLVGLGADTQYF.

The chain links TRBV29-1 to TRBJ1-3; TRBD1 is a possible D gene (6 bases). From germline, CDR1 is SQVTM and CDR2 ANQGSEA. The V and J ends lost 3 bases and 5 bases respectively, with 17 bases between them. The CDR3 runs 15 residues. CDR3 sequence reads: CSVELDQGRRNTIYF. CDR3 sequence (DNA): TGCAGCGTTGAGCTCGATCAGGGGAGGCGAAACACCATATATTTT.

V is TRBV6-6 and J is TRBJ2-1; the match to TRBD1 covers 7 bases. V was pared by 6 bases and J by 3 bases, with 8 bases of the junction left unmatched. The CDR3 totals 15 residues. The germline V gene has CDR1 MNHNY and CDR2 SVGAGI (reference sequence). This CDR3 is CASSPTQGNYNEQFF. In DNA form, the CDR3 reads TGTGCCAGCAGCCCTACACAGGGGAACTACAATGAGCAGTTCTTC.

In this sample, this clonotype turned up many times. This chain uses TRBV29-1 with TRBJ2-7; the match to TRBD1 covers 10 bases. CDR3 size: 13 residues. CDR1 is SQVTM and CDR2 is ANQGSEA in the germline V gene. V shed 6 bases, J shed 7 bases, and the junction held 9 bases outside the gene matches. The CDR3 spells CSVDGQGGREQYF. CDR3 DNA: TGCAGCGTAGATGGACAGGGGGGACGGGAGCAGTACTTC.

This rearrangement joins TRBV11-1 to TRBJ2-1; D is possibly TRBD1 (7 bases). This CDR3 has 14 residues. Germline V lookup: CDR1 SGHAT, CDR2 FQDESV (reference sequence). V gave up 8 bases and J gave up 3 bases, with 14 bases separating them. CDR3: CASGAGQSYNEQFF. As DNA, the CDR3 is TGTGCCAGCGGCGCGGGACAGAGCTACAATGAGCAGTTCTTC. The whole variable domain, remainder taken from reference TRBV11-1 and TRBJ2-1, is EAEVAQSPRYKITEKSQAVAFWCDPISGHATLYWYRQILGQGPELLVQFQDESVVDDSQLPKDRFSAERLKGVDSTLKIQPAELGDSAMYLCASGAGQSYNEQFFGPGTRLTVL.

Here the CDR3 reads CASSFGRVAGEQFF. In DNA, the CDR3 is TGTGCCAGCAGTTTCGGTAGGGTGGCCGGTGAGCAGTTCTTC. This chain joins TRBV12-3 or TRBV12-4 and TRBJ2-1, with D hard to call. This CDR3 spans 14 amino acids. V shed 3 bases and J shed 9 bases, with 15 bases lying between them.

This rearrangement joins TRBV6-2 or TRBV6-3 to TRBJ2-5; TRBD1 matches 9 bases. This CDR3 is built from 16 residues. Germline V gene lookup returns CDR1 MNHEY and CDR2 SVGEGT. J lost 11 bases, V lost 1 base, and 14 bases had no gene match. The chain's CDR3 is CASSYFPGQGNNEQYF. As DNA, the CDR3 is TGTGCCAGCAGTTACTTCCCGGGACAGGGAAACAATGAGCAGTACTTC.

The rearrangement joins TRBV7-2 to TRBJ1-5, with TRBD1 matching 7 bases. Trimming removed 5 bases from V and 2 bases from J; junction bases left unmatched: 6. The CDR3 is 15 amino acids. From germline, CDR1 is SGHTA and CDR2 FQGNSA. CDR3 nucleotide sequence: TGTGCCAGCAGCACCTACGACAGGGGCAATCAGCCCCAGCATTTT. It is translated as CASSTYDRGNQPQHF.

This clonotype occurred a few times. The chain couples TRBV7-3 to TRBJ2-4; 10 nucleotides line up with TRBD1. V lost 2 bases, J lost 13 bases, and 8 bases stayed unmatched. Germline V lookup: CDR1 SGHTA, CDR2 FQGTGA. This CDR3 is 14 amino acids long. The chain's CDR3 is CASSLGQGEGEQYF. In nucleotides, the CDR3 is TGTGCCAGCAGCTTAGGACAGGGGGAGGGTGAGCAGTACTTC. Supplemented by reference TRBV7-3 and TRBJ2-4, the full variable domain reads GAGVSQTPSNKVTEKGKYVELRCDPISGHTALYWYRQSLGQGPEFLIYFQGTGAADDSGLPNDRFFAVRPEGSVSTLKIQRTERGDSAVYLCASSLGQGEGEQYFGAGTRLSVL.

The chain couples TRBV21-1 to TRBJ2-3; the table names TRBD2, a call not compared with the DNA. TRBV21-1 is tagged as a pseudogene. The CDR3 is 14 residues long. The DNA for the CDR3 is TGTACCAGCAGCACCGGACTTGACACAGATACGCAGTATTTT. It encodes CTSSTGLDTDTQYF.

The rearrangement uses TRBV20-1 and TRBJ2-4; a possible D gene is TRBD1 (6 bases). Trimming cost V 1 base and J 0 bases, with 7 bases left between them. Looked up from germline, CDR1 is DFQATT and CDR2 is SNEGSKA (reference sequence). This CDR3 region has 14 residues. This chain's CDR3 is CSARAGEAKNIQYF. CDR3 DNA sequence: TGCAGTGCTAGAGCAGGGGAAGCCAAAAACATTCAGTACTTC.

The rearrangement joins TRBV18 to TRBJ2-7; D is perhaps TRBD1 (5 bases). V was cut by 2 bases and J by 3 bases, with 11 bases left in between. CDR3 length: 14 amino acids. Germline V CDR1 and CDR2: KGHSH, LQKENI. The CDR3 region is CASSPGAPRYEQYF. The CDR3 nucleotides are TGTGCCAGCTCACCAGGGGCCCCTCGCTACGAGCAGTACTTC.